The 32 T cell receptor beta chains presented below share a single source sample, sequenced in a study of vaccination and CD4 T cells after COVID-19. Treatment: approximately 9-day PBMC culture with coronavirus spike peptide pools or control peptides (ViraFEST assay). CD4+ T cells that had been cultured provided DNA sequenced with the Oncomine TCR Beta short-read assay. A single record per CDR3 protein comes from TCRdb applying MiXCR to the PCR reads. The table has 15,000 or so distinct CDR3 sequences, approximately 36% seen once; the top ten hold roughly 8.4%. For these TCRs, the target antigens are not known. Input material: CD4+ T cells from blood, cultured in vitro. All receptors come from a human donor who had recovered from COVID-19.

This clonotype was counted only a few times. The CDR3 bases are TGCAGTGCTAGCTCTGGGGCCTACAATCAGCCCCAGCATTTT. Translating gives CSASSGAYNQPQHF. The J gene is TRBJ1-5, the V gene TRBV20-1; D is possibly TRBD1 (5 bases). Germline loops: CDR1 DFQATT, CDR2 SNEGSKA (reference sequence). Deletions cut 3 bases from V and 3 bases from J, with 12 bases between. This CDR3 has 14 residues.

This clonotype was observed once. The chain carries TRBV2 and TRBJ1-3; no definite D call. Trimming cost V 11 bases and J 0 bases, with 14 bases left between them. CDR1 is SNHLY and CDR2 is FYNNEI in the germline V gene. The CDR3 runs 14 residues. CDR3 residues: CAGKDPRSGNTIYF. The DNA of the CDR3 is TGTGCCGGGAAGGACCCTCGCTCTGGAAACACCATATATTTT.

This chain connects TRBV7-3 to TRBJ2-1, with TRBD1 identical over 7 bases. The CDR3 sequence is 16 residues long. With 2 bases clipped from V and 4 bases from J, the junction kept 8 bases outside the gene matches. The germline gives CDR1 SGHTA, CDR2 FQGTGA. The CDR3 nucleotides read TGTGCCAGCAGCTTAGCATGGGACAGTTCGTACAATGAGCAGTTCTTC. The encoded protein is CASSLAWDSSYNEQFF.

The chain has TRBV28 and TRBJ1-6; possibly TRBD1 for D (6 bases). The CDR3 is 18 amino acids. V dropped 1 base and J dropped 4 bases, with 17 bases sitting between them. Germline V CDR1 and CDR2: MDHEN, SYDVKM. CDR3 in amino acids: CASSLLGAPRTYNSPLHF. CDR3 sequence (DNA): TGTGCCAGCAGTTTATTGGGGGCCCCCAGAACTTATAATTCACCCCTCCACTTT.

The rearrangement links TRBV5-1 to TRBJ2-6; weak D call: TRBD1 (6 bases). This CDR3 comprises 16 residues. Per the germline V gene, CDR1 is SGHRS and CDR2 is YFSETQ. V lost 0 bases, J lost 2 bases, and 9 bases lay in between. CDR3 loop: CASSLETGPGANVLTF. The DNA of the CDR3 is TGCGCCAGCAGCTTGGAGACAGGCCCTGGGGCCAACGTCCTGACTTTC.

This clonotype appeared a few times. The V call is TRBV25-1, the J call TRBJ2-5; no firm D call. V was pared by 3 bases and J by 5 bases, with 4 bases between. Germline-derived CDR1 and CDR2 are MGHDK and SYGVNS. This CDR3 region has 11 residues. DNA of the CDR3: TGTGCCAGCAGTGATTTTGAGACCCAGTACTTC. Translating it yields CASSDFETQYF.

This clonotype came up a few times. This sequence joins TRBV5-6 and TRBJ2-3, with D perhaps matching TRBD2 (6 bases). The length of the CDR3 is 15 residues. Trimming took off 1 base at V and 3 bases at J, with 12 bases between the two ends. Germline-derived CDR1 and CDR2 are SGHDT and YYEEEE. CDR3 nucleotide sequence: TGTGCCAGCAGCTTGAACGGTGCGGGAACAGATACGCAGTATTTT. The encoded protein is CASSLNGAGTDTQYF.

This clonotype occurred a few times. V gene TRBV7-2 combines with J gene TRBJ1-6; 7 bases line up with TRBD1. V was pared by 3 bases and J by 10 bases, with 9 bases of the junction left unmatched. This CDR3 has 15 residues. Germline-derived CDR1 and CDR2 are SGHTA and FQGNSA. The DNA of the CDR3 is TGTGCCAGCAGCTTTACGTGGGACAGCAAATCACCCCTCCACTTT. Translation: CASSFTWDSKSPLHF.

This clonotype occurred a few times. The chain combines TRBV7-2 with TRBJ2-1; D possibly corresponds to TRBD2 (6 bases). There are 14 residues in the CDR3. CDR1 and CDR2 from the germline V gene are SGHTA and FQGNSA. Trimming removed 5 bases from V and 4 bases from J, with 12 bases in between. CDR3: CASSASGLYNEQFF. Here the CDR3 DNA reads TGTGCCAGCAGCGCTTCGGGACTTTACAATGAGCAGTTCTTC.

The V gene is TRBV20-1, the J gene TRBJ1-4; D is ambiguous. The V gene's germline CDR1 is DFQATT and CDR2 SNEGSKA (reference sequence). The CDR3 consists of 11 residues. V lost 5 bases to trimming and J lost 2 bases, with 3 bases between them. CDR3 DNA: TGCAGTGCTCTCACTAATGAAAAACTGTTTTTT. Translating gives CSALTNEKLFF.

This clonotype was counted a single time. The chain uses TRBV30 and TRBJ2-7; either TRBD1 or TRBD2 may supply D (5 bases each). CDR1 is GTSNPN and CDR2 is SVGIG in the germline V gene (reference sequence). CDR3 size: 14 residues. With 0 bases removed from V and 3 bases from J, the gap between germline ends came to 12 bases. CDR3 DNA: TGTGCCTGGAGTGTACTAGAAAGGGGCTACGAGCAGTACTTC. Translating gives CAWSVLERGYEQYF. Full variable domain (missing parts from reference TRBV30 and TRBJ2-7): SQTIHQWPATLVQPVGSPLSLECTVEGTSNPNLYWYRQAAGRGLQLLFYSVGIGQISSEVPQNLSASRPQDRQFILSSKKLLLSDSGFYLCAWSVLERGYEQYFGPGTRLTVT.

The chain uses TRBV7-2 and TRBJ1-1; D not resolved. The germline CDR1 and CDR2 sequences are SGHTA and FQGNSA. This CDR3 is 14 amino acids long. The ends were cut back, 4 bases at V and 0 bases at J, with 9 bases in the middle. The CDR3, as DNA: TGTGCCAGCAGCTCACTCGGGTTGAACACTGAAGCTTTCTTT. Translated, it gives CASSSLGLNTEAFF.

The chain employs TRBV18 and TRBJ2-7; no clear D. The CDR3 is 13 amino acids. CDR1 and CDR2 from the germline V gene are KGHSH and LQKENI. Trimming removed 3 bases at V and 3 bases at J, with 9 bases between. The CDR3 region is CASSPSLYYEQYF. For the CDR3, the DNA is TGTGCCAGCTCACCGTCCCTCTACTACGAGCAGTACTTC.

The J gene is TRBJ1-2, the V gene TRBV28; D not resolved. Germline CDR1 and CDR2: MDHEN and SYDVKM. This CDR3 is 13 amino acids long. V gave up 3 bases and J gave up 2 bases, with 7 bases separating them. CDR3 protein: CASSFTANYGYTF. The CDR3 DNA is TGTGCCAGCAGTTTTACTGCCAACTATGGCTACACCTTC.

CDR3: CASSLDRAYEQYF. CDR3 DNA sequence: TGCGCCAGCAGCTTGGACAGGGCTTACGAGCAGTACTTC. The chain combines TRBV5-1 with TRBJ2-7; TRBD1 might be the D (6 bases). Germline CDR1 is SGHRS and CDR2 is YFSETQ. V lost 0 bases and J lost 4, with 8 bases in between. CDR3 length: 13 residues.

This chain links TRBV9 with TRBJ1-5, with D unclear. CDR1 and CDR2 (germline): SGDLS, YYNGEE. The germline V and J ends were trimmed by 0 bases and 4 bases, with 11 bases remaining between them. CDR3 length: 15 amino acids. The CDR3: CASSVGDGLNQPQHF. The CDR3 DNA reads as TGTGCCAGCAGCGTAGGTGATGGTCTAAATCAGCCCCAGCATTTT.

V usage is TRBV20-1 and J usage is TRBJ2-1, with 10 bases matching TRBD2. V lost 0 bases to trimming and J lost 1 base; unmatched junction nucleotides: 6. CDR1 DFQATT and CDR2 SNEGSKA come from the germline V gene (reference sequence). This CDR3 has 17 amino acids. The CDR3 DNA is TGCAGTGCTAGAGACGTAGCGGGAGGAGGATCCTACAATGAGCAGTTCTTC. This gives the protein CSARDVAGGGSYNEQFF.

This clonotype was seen only once. This chain uses TRBV5-4 with TRBJ2-7, with 9 bases identical to TRBD1. CDR1 and CDR2 from the germline V gene are SGHNT and YYREEE (reference sequence). This CDR3 contains 17 residues. J was trimmed by 6 bases and V by 0 bases; bases with no gene match: 13. CDR3 protein: CASSLGVNRDRAVEQYF. CDR3 coding DNA: TGTGCCAGCAGCTTGGGGGTAAACCGGGACAGGGCGGTCGAGCAGTACTTC.

V is TRBV2 and J is TRBJ2-3; 8 bases agree with TRBD2. V dropped 9 bases and J dropped 3; count of bases not matched to a gene: 11. The CDR3 runs to 15 residues. Germline lookup yields CDR1 SNHLY and CDR2 FYNNEI. The chain's CDR3 is CARRGTGGPTDTQYF. The CDR3 nucleotides are TGTGCCAGGCGGGGGACGGGAGGGCCTACAGATACGCAGTATTTT.

This clonotype has a handful of counts. This chain links TRBV28 with TRBJ1-1, with 7 positions matching TRBD1. This CDR3 has 15 residues. V lost 5 bases and J lost 6; bases outside the gene matches: 12. Per the germline V gene, CDR1 is MDHEN and CDR2 is SYDVKM. The CDR3 loop reads CASSPITGARAEAFF. As DNA, the CDR3 is TGTGCCAGCAGTCCGATCACAGGGGCCAGGGCTGAAGCTTTCTTT.

This clonotype appeared a single time. The V gene is TRBV5-6, the J gene TRBJ1-1; D may be TRBD1 (5 bases). V lost 4 bases, J lost 1 base, and 11 bases lay in between. CDR3 length: 14 residues. Germline CDR1 and CDR2: SGHDT and YYEEEE. The CDR3 nucleotides are TGTGCCAGCAGCACCGGGACGGAGAACACTGAAGCTTTCTTT. Its translation is CASSTGTENTEAFF.

V gene TRBV28 combines with J gene TRBJ2-6; D is uncertain. The CDR3 covers 16 residues. Germline CDR1 reads MDHEN; CDR2 reads SYDVKM. The V end was cut by 4 bases, the J end by 2 bases, with 12 bases between. Written as DNA, the CDR3 is TGTGCCAGCAGTTATACCCTCCCGGCTGGGGCCAACGTCCTGACTTTC. Translation: CASSYTLPAGANVLTF. Using reference TRBV28 and TRBJ2-6 for the parts outside the CDR3, the full variable domain is DVKVTQSSRYLVKRTGEKVFLECVQDMDHENMFWYRQDPGLGLRLIYFSYDVKMKEKGDIPEGYSVSREKKERFSLILESASTNQTSMYLCASSYTLPAGANVLTFGAGSRLTVL.

CDR3: CSVETSGIRTYNEQFF. The CDR3 region has the DNA TGCAGCGTTGAAACTAGCGGTATCCGTACCTACAATGAGCAGTTCTTC. The chain has TRBV29-1 and TRBJ2-1; 8 nucleotides line up with TRBD2. Trimming removed 2 bases from V and 2 bases from J; junction bases left unmatched: 8. The germline gives CDR1 SQVTM, CDR2 ANQGSEA. This CDR3 comprises 16 residues.

By share of the sample, this clonotype is medium-sized (0.01 to 0.1%). The V gene is TRBV27, the J gene TRBJ2-3, with a tentative D call TRBD1 (6 bases). The CDR3 covers 17 residues. Trimming pared 6 bases from V and 2 bases from J, leaving 21 bases between. The V gene's germline CDR1 is MNHEY and CDR2 SMNVEV (reference sequence). The CDR3 DNA is TGTGCCAGCAGACCAACCAAAAACAACAGGGACACAGATACGCAGTATTTT. This translates into CASRPTKNNRDTDTQYF.

This clonotype has only a few counts. CDR3 loop: CSASAGGSNTGELFF. CDR3 DNA sequence: TGCAGTGCTAGCGCAGGGGGGTCGAACACCGGGGAGCTGTTTTTT. The chain carries TRBV20-1 and TRBJ2-2; D perhaps matches TRBD1 (7 bases). Deletions cut 3 bases from V and 0 bases from J, with 11 bases between. Germline assignment: CDR1 DFQATT and CDR2 SNEGSKA (reference sequence). CDR3 length: 15 residues.

V and J are TRBV5-1 and TRBJ2-3; D gene ambiguous. This CDR3 region has 15 residues. V was clipped by 0 bases and J by 1 base, with 9 bases between them. The germline CDR1 and CDR2 sequences are SGHRS and YFSETQ. The CDR3 region has the DNA TGCGCCAGCAGCTTGGCCCCTCGCGGCACAGATACGCAGTATTTT. Translation: CASSLAPRGTDTQYF. Drawing the rest from reference TRBV5-1 and TRBJ2-3, the complete variable domain is KAGVTQTPRYLIKTRGQQVTLSCSPISGHRSVSWYQQTPGQGLQFLFEYFSETQRNKGNFPGRFSGRQFSNSRSEMNVSTLELGDSALYLCASSLAPRGTDTQYFGPGTRLTVL.

Only a few counts were recorded for this clonotype. The chain joins TRBV20-1 to TRBJ2-5; no reliable D call. Per the germline V gene, CDR1 is DFQATT and CDR2 is SNEGSKA (reference sequence). Trimming left V 8 bases short and J 5 bases short, with 12 bases between. This CDR3 is built from 11 residues. CDR3 bases: TGCAGTACGCCCTACCCCGAGACCCAGTACTTC. Protein sequence: CSTPYPETQYF.

V and J are TRBV7-6 and TRBJ2-5, with D perhaps being TRBD1 or TRBD2 (6 bases each). The CDR3 has 16 residues. CDR1 is SGHVS and CDR2 is FNYEAQ in the germline V gene. Trimming removed 3 bases from V and 5 bases from J, with 19 bases in between. CDR3 loop: CASSFQLAGGGETQYF. The CDR3 DNA reads as TGTGCCAGCAGCTTTCAGTTAGCCGGGGGCGGGGAGACCCAGTACTTC.

This clonotype showed up just a few times. This chain links TRBV28 with TRBJ2-3; 9 nucleotides match TRBD2. The CDR3 length is 15 residues. Germline values: CDR1 MDHEN, CDR2 SYDVKM. The V gene end was trimmed by 5 bases and the J gene end by 4 bases; junction bases not matched to a gene: 7. For the CDR3, the DNA is TGTGCCAGCAGTGGGAGACTAGCGGACCCAGATACGCAGTATTTT. Residues: CASSGRLADPDTQYF.

V and J are TRBV18 and TRBJ1-2, with 8 bases that match TRBD1. V was clipped by 0 bases and J by 6 bases; unmatched bases: 9. The CDR3 is 16 amino acids. The V gene's germline CDR1 is KGHSH and CDR2 LQKENI. CDR3 sequence reads: CASSPPFGDRTNGYTF. The DNA of the CDR3 is TGTGCCAGCTCACCACCTTTCGGGGACAGGACCAATGGCTACACCTTC. Using reference TRBV18 and TRBJ1-2 for the parts outside the CDR3, the full variable domain is NAGVMQNPRHLVRRRGQEARLRCSPMKGHSHVYWYRQLPEEGLKFMVYLQKENIIDESGMPKERFSAEFPKEGPSILRIQQVVRGDSAAYFCASSPPFGDRTNGYTFGSGTRLTVV.

The rearrangement links TRBV19 to TRBJ2-7; 10 bases match TRBD2. CDR1 and CDR2 from the germline V gene are LNHDA and SQIVND (reference sequence). J was trimmed by 4 bases and V by 3 bases; bases with no gene match: 6. The CDR3 runs to 15 residues. CDR3 protein: CASSIGLAGVYEQYF. The CDR3 region has the DNA TGTGCCAGTAGTATTGGCCTAGCGGGGGTGTACGAGCAGTACTTC.

This chain joins TRBV5-8 and TRBJ2-2; 10 bases fit TRBD2. CDR3 length: 16 amino acids. V shed 5 bases and J 4 bases; nucleotides not matched to a gene: 8. The germline V gene encodes CDR1 SGHTS and CDR2 YDEGEE. CDR3 amino acids: CASSTAGGVGTGELFF. CDR3 coding DNA: TGTGCCAGCAGTACAGCGGGAGGGGTCGGCACCGGGGAGCTGTTTTTT. The whole variable domain, remainder taken from reference TRBV5-8 and TRBJ2-2, is EAGVTQSPTHLIKTRGQQATLRCSPISGHTSVYWYQQALGLGLQFLLWYDEGEERNRGNFPPRFSGRQFPNYSSELNVNALELEDSALYLCASSTAGGVGTGELFFGEGSRLTVL.